The clone carrying this T cell receptor (beta chain) was counted only a few times. The antigen remains unidentified. The data were taken from a study of molecular identifiers for immune sequencing clone quantification. Looking at the study overall: Replicate experiments took RNA from roughly 18,000 or 92,000 naive CD8 cells, divided it five ways and sequenced four. Findings and caveats of the study: One cell's worth of spiked Jurkat TCR RNA was reportedly detectable among 1 million or so naive cells.

J gave up 3 bases and V 8 bases, and 16 bases lay outside the gene matches. Germline CDR1 is SNHLY and CDR2 is FYNNEI. The CDR3 spans 17 residues. Methods described previously were used for bulk TCR libraries, and listed TCR primers were applied. TCRdb passed the PCR reads through MiXCR, listing each CDR3 protein once. The data show about 98,000 distinct CDR3 sequences, 35% seen once. Sequenced: naive CD8+ T cells from blood, with Jurkat cell RNA spiked in. Subset indicated: FACS-sorted CD8+CD4-CCR7+CD45RA+ naive T cells. The V gene is TRBV2, the J gene TRBJ2-4, with 7 bases that match TRBD1. This sequence originates from a human donor in good health. Some libraries in this study had Jurkat cell RNA spiked in. The CDR3 here is CASEPSQGGGGKNIQYF. The CDR3 coding sequence is TGTGCCAGCGAACCCAGCCAAGGGGGCGGCGGCAAAAACATTCAGTACTTC.